The clone carrying this T cell receptor beta chain was counted a few times. The antigen remains undetermined. Per germline, CDR1 ENHRY and CDR2 SYGVKD. The CDR3 spans 15 residues. V gave up 8 bases and J gave up 0 bases, with 14 bases separating them. In TCRdb, the reads were re-called with MiXCR into one record per CDR3 protein. The sample has 200,000 to 300,000 distinct CDR3 sequences, roughly 13% seen once. This entry belongs to a study of T cell repertoires in cytomegalovirus infection. As for the study in general: In public TCR beta signatures, there were indications of both CMV infection and matching HLA type.

Findings and caveats of the study: In two of eight donors, the top clonotype was HLA-C-restricted CMV-specific. The cumulative frequency of public TCR beta families distinguished individuals who carried CMV together with the relevant HLA.

This TCR was sampled from a human donor in good health (CMV status not recorded). Some clones in this sample may be carry-over from other donors' samples. The chain links TRBV10-3 to TRBJ1-3; tentative D call: TRBD1 (5 bases). Sequenced input: PBMCs. The CDR3 bases are TGTGCCATCTCGGTGGGGACGACCTCTGGAAACACCATATATTTT. Translated, it gives CAISVGTTSGNTIYF.